The following is a T cell receptor beta chain sequence with its context. The sample belongs to a study of blood T cell repertoires in COVID-19. All enrollees were about 18 to 89 years old and from fewer than 25 US areas. There are 16 residues in the CDR3. After removal of 1 base from V and 7 bases from J, the junction contained 8 bases not matched to a gene. Germline CDR1 MGHRA, CDR2 YSYEKL. Assay: immunoSEQ multiplex PCR; the TCRdb copy retains only in-frame clones and omits some. This table holds more than 450,000 clones, roughly 87% found once. V and J are TRBV4-1 and TRBJ2-1, with TRBD2 matching 9 bases. The sequence came from a woman aged 18-29 years who had recovered from COVID-19. Material for sequencing was PBMCs or T cells enriched from blood (not recorded which). The CDR3 coding sequence is TGCGCCAGCAGCCAAGTAGGGCGGGGGGGCAATAATGAGCAGTTCTTC. Its translation: CASSQVGRGGNNEQFF.